The clone carrying this TCR beta chain was seen ten or more times. Amplified TCR beta CDR3 regions came from RNA transcripts. First-round RT-PCR targeting the TCR CDR3 was performed with the HTBI primer set. Each CDR3 protein is one row after TCRdb ran MiXCR on the multiplex PCR reads. The sample has about 420,000 distinct CDR3 sequences, approximately 15% seen once. This CDR3 is built from 15 residues. V trimming: 8 bases; J trimming: 3 bases; junction bases outside the gene matches: 8. Germline V gene sequence: CDR1 SNHLY, CDR2 FYNNEI. This specimen comes from a study of T cells in Graves' hyperthyroidism and ophthalmopathy.

The receptor's source is a woman under 30 with Graves' hyperthyroidism. The specimen was blood. The chain is built from TRBV2 and TRBJ2-7, with 12 bases fitting TRBD2. CDR3 in amino acids: CASARLAGVFYEQYF. CDR3 coding DNA: TGTGCCAGCGCTCGACTAGCGGGAGTTTTCTACGAGCAGTACTTC.